These T cell receptor beta chains were read from a single sample in a study of shared clonotypes between healthy human individuals. TCRdb's table, derived via immunoSEQ multiplex PCR, lists solely in-frame clones and lacks some. Among some 2,000,000 clones listed, around 96% were seen once. Sequenced material: naive CD8+ T cells sorted from blood. The receptors stem from a man younger than 35 in good health. The CDR3 runs from the conserved cysteine through the conserved F or W. Only part of the rows carry a size: once, few, many, or a class if the clone is expanded.

v_call	clone_size	j_call	cdr3_aa
TRBV2	NA	TRBJ2-7	CASTGTSGRSSYEQYF
TRBV21-1	NA	TRBJ1-4	CASSSGVTNEKLFF
TRBV21-1	NA	TRBJ1-2	CASSKETGYYGYTF
TRBV7-9	NA	TRBJ2-5	CASSLAPGDGQKTQYF
TRBV11-2	NA	TRBJ1-2	CASSLAGGGNYGYTF
TRBV29-1	NA	TRBJ1-2	CSVEDLSANYGYTF
TRBV7-6	NA	TRBJ2-7	CASSLGAGGDEQYF
TRBV5-6	NA	TRBJ1-2	CASSLGGPGYTF
TRBV7-6	NA	TRBJ1-1	CASSLFLTGEDTEAFF
TRBV5-4	NA	TRBJ2-5	CASSWGGQLETQYF
TRBV11-2	NA	TRBJ2-7	CASRDRDSSYEQYF
TRBV4-1	NA	TRBJ2-5	CASRQRVGSGEETQYF
TRBV12-1	NA	TRBJ2-1	CASSFGRLVAGVEFYNEQFF
TRBV27	NA	TRBJ2-5	CASSWGFQETQYF
TRBV9	NA	TRBJ1-6	CASSQDGVGSPLHF
TRBV4-3	NA	TRBJ1-2	CASSQERSGLGYTF
TRBV19	NA	TRBJ2-3	CASSKLAGVGDTQYF
TRBV30	NA	TRBJ1-1	CAWSPSGLTNTEAFF
TRBV7-9	NA	TRBJ1-2	CASSLAGQGYGYTF
TRBV7-9	NA	TRBJ2-1	CASSDNRQPPYNEQFF
TRBV10-1	NA	TRBJ2-2	CATSVGDGGAPGELFF
TRBV5-6	once	TRBJ1-5	CASSSEGGNQPQHF
TRBV19	NA	TRBJ2-7	CASSPSRDSLRPYEQYF
TRBV27	NA	TRBJ2-7	CASSHQGSMHEQYF